The entry below gives a single T cell receptor (beta chain) sequence along with its context. The source of the sample is a study of control samples from healthy donors and cancer patients. TCRdb keeps only in-frame clones here, not all; method: immunoSEQ multiplex PCR. The sample has 100,000 to 120,000 clones; approximately 82% are singletons. The CDR3 runs to 12 residues. Germline CDR1 is LGHNT and CDR2 is FRNRAP. Trimming took 3 bases from V and 5 from J, leaving 6 bases between them. The sequenced material came from blood. This TCR derives from a man aged 18 to 30 in good health. The V call is TRBV12-5, the J call TRBJ2-3; D unresolved. The DNA of the CDR3 is TGTGCTAGTGGTTTCTACGGAGATACGCAGTATTTT. Residues: CASGFYGDTQYF.